This T cell receptor beta chain was documented in a study of glioma-infiltrating T cells. CDR1 and CDR2 (germline): GTSNPN, SVGIG (reference sequence). This CDR3 comprises 17 residues. J gave up 4 bases and V 4 bases, and 13 bases lay outside the gene matches. Notes on the study in general: Gliomas, especially low-grade, showed above-expected tissue-blood divergence; non-neoplastic patients showed below.

Points on this clonotype: No antigen is known for it.

Using RNA template, CDR3s of TCR alpha and beta were amplified with iRepertoire arm-PCR. One-step reverse transcription and amplification started from around 100-400 ng of tissue mRNA or PBMC total RNA. TCRdb called the multiplex PCR reads again in MiXCR, with one record for every CDR3 protein. The sample lists roughly 200,000 distinct CDR3 sequences, roughly a third occurring once. Sequenced: glioma tissue, nonneoplastic brain tissue, or PBMCs (not recorded which). This receptor was identified in a human donor with low-grade glioma or glioblastoma, undergoing nonglioma brain surgery, or in good health (not recorded which). The V and J genes are TRBV30 and TRBJ2-2; TRBD1 aligns across 9 bases. CDR3 protein: CAWIPPRGTGSTGELFF. The CDR3 DNA sequence: TGTGCCTGGATTCCTCCTAGGGGGACAGGGTCCACCGGGGAGCTGTTTTTT.